Each of the 28 T cell receptor beta chains below was sequenced from the same sample in a study of shared clonotypes between healthy human individuals. The repertoire was sequenced with immunoSEQ multiplex PCR; TCRdb's copy has only in-frame clones and lacks some. The profile shows over a million clones, around 78% of them singletons. The sequenced sample consisted of memory CD4+ T cells from PBMCs. Subset: CD45RA-negative fraction. The receptor set was obtained from a man between 18 and 35 years old in good health. Some clones in this sample may be carry-over from other donors' samples.

The J gene is TRBJ1-4, the V gene TRBV2; D uncertain. CDR1 and CDR2 (germline): SNHLY, FYNNEI. V shed 3 bases and J shed 8 bases, with 13 bases lying between them. The CDR3 has 14 amino acids. CDR3 region: CASSDRARGEKLFF. DNA for the CDR3: TGTGCCAGCAGTGATCGGGCACGCGGCGAAAAACTGTTTTTT.

The rearrangement links TRBV28 to TRBJ1-1; D is unresolved. The CDR3 consists of 14 residues. Germline V gene data show CDR1 as MDHEN and CDR2 as SYDVKM. V dropped 6 bases and J dropped 7 bases, with 18 bases sitting between them. The CDR3 is CASSVGSSLNEAFF. The CDR3 coding sequence is TGTGCCAGCAGCGTGGGATCCTCGCTCAATGAAGCTTTCTTT.

The chain recombines TRBV11-2 with TRBJ1-4; 7 bases match TRBD1. From germline, CDR1 is SGHAT and CDR2 FQNNGV. This CDR3 has 13 residues. V lost 5 bases and J lost 11; bases outside the gene matches: 8. CDR3 loop: CASSLPPGGKLFF. DNA for the CDR3: TGTGCCAGCAGCCTTCCACCAGGGGGGAAACTGTTTTTT.

The chain uses TRBV28 and TRBJ2-7; D unresolved. Germline-derived CDR1 and CDR2 are MDHEN and SYDVKM. V was cut by 6 bases and J by 4 bases, with 13 bases left in between. CDR3 size: 13 residues. CDR3 sequence (DNA): TGTGCCAGCAGCCCCCCCACAGAGTACGAGCAGTACTTC. This translates into CASSPPTEYEQYF.

The chain carries TRBV7-7 and TRBJ2-3, with 8 nucleotides matching TRBD2. The CDR3 loop spans 15 amino acids. CDR1 is SSHAT and CDR2 is FNYEAQ in the germline V gene (reference sequence). Losses at the gene ends were 5 bases for V and 5 bases for J; bases not matched to a gene: 9. DNA for the CDR3: TGTGCCAGCAGCCTTATAGCGGGACCGGGAGATACGCAGTATTTT. Translation: CASSLIAGPGDTQYF.

V gene TRBV19 combines with J gene TRBJ1-2; no reliable D call. The CDR3 length is 15 residues. Per germline, CDR1 LNHDA and CDR2 SQIVND (reference sequence). V was trimmed by 1 base and J by 6 bases, leaving 15 bases between them. The CDR3 region is CASSIVGSETHGYTF. Here the CDR3 DNA reads TGTGCCAGTAGTATAGTGGGGTCGGAGACACATGGCTACACCTTC.

Concerning this clone itself: This may stem from a read error, because a much larger clone lies one nucleotide away. The chain joins TRBV14 to TRBJ2-5; no definite D call. Trimming took 0 bases from V and 4 from J, leaving 3 bases between them. The CDR3 has 12 amino acids. Germline-derived CDR1 and CDR2 are SGHDN and FVKESK. CDR3 sequence: CASSQEGETQYF. The CDR3 region has the DNA TGTGCCAGCAGCCAAGAGGGAGAGACCCAGTACTTC. Filled out from reference TRBV14 and TRBJ2-5, the complete variable domain reads EAGVTQFPSHSVIEKGQTVTLRCDPISGHDNLYWYRRVMGKEIKFLLHFVKESKQDESGMPNNRFLAERTGGTYSTLKVQPAELEDSGVYFCASSQEGETQYFGPGTRLLVL.

The chain employs TRBV19 and TRBJ1-2; no definite D call. The germline V gene has CDR1 LNHDA and CDR2 SQIVND (reference sequence). The CDR3 loop spans 16 amino acids. V shed 3 bases and J shed 0 bases, with 14 bases lying between them. As DNA, the CDR3 is TGTGCCAGTAGTATGAGGTTCCGGTTAGCTAACTATGGCTACACCTTC. It specifies CASSMRFRLANYGYTF.

The chain couples TRBV6-5 to TRBJ2-7; D is ambiguous. CDR1 and CDR2 from the germline V gene are MNHEY and SVGAGI. Trimming stripped 2 bases from V and 0 bases from J, with 11 bases between. The length of the CDR3 is 15 residues. DNA for the CDR3: TGTGCCAGCAGTTACAGGGCAGAGAGCTCCTACGAGCAGTACTTC. Encoded protein: CASSYRAESSYEQYF.

CDR3 protein: CASSLGGASTYEQYF. The CDR3 bases are TGCGCCAGCAGCTTGGGGGGGGCGAGCACCTACGAGCAGTACTTC. V is TRBV5-1 and J is TRBJ2-7, with D perhaps assigned TRBD1 or TRBD2 (6 bases each). The V end lost 0 bases, the J end lost 2 bases, and 12 bases lay between the germline ends. The CDR3 is 15 amino acids. Germline V gene data show CDR1 as SGHRS and CDR2 as YFSETQ.

There are many counts of this clone. The V gene is TRBV4-1, the J gene TRBJ2-1; 7 positions match TRBD1. CDR3 size: 13 residues. Looked up from germline, CDR1 is MGHRA and CDR2 is YSYEKL. V was clipped by 4 bases and J by 4 bases; unmatched bases: 1. The CDR3 region is CASSPGQYNEQFF. The CDR3 DNA reads TGCGCCAGCAGCCCGGGACAGTACAATGAGCAGTTCTTC.

The chain carries TRBV7-9 and TRBJ2-7; maybe TRBD1 (6 bases). The CDR3 loop spans 15 amino acids. V was cut by 6 bases and J by 3 bases, with 18 bases left in between. In germline, CDR1 is SEHNR, CDR2 FQNEAQ (reference sequence). The CDR3 DNA is TGTGCCAGCAGGACAAAACTCGGACAGCACTACGAGCAGTACTTC. As protein: CASRTKLGQHYEQYF.

The chain joins TRBV5-1 to TRBJ2-6; TRBD1 or TRBD2 may be the D gene (6 bases each). Trimming removed 4 bases from V and 8 bases from J, with 13 bases in between. Germline V lookup: CDR1 SGHRS, CDR2 YFSETQ. The CDR3 has 14 amino acids. The CDR3 region is CASSPEGGTNVLTF. CDR3 bases: TGCGCCAGCAGCCCGGAAGGGGGGACCAACGTCCTGACTTTC.

The chain is built from TRBV19 and TRBJ2-1, with TRBD2 as a possible D gene (6 bases). The V end lost 3 bases, the J end lost 6 bases, and 12 bases lay between the germline ends. The CDR3 has 14 amino acids. In germline, CDR1 is LNHDA, CDR2 SQIVND (reference sequence). Written as DNA, the CDR3 is TGTGCCAGTAGTATTCGACGGGAGATCAATGAGCAGTTCTTC. This gives the protein CASSIRREINEQFF.

This clone came up once. The CDR3 protein is CASSLMVGVADTQYF. The CDR3 bases are TGTGCCAGCAGCTTAATGGTAGGGGTGGCAGATACGCAGTATTTT. The chain employs TRBV7-2 and TRBJ2-3; tentative D call: TRBD1 (5 bases). Trimming cost V 2 bases and J 4 bases, with 13 bases left between them. The CDR3 covers 15 residues. CDR1 SGHTA and CDR2 FQGNSA come from the germline V gene.

This clone was detected only a few times. With a much larger clone just one base away, this may be a read error. The conserved phenylalanine or tryptophan normally closing the CDR3 is absent here, so this likely arose from a read error. The rearrangement links TRBV30 to TRBJ1-1, with a weak D call TRBD1 (5 bases). The ends were cut back, 5 bases at V and 4 bases at J, with 14 bases in the middle. CDR1 is GTSNPN, CDR2 SVGIG, per germline (reference sequence). The CDR3 covers 13 residues. In nucleotides, the CDR3 is TGTGCCTGGGTCCAGAGGAGGGGCACTGAAGCTTTCCTT. Encoded protein: CAWVQRRGTEAFL.

This clone was seen only once. In the same sample, other DNA sequences code for this CDR3. This chain links TRBV6-5 with TRBJ2-5; the D call may be TRBD1 or TRBD2 (5 bases each). Germline CDR1 is MNHEY and CDR2 is SVGAGI. V lost 2 bases, J lost 5 bases, and 12 bases lay in between. The CDR3 is made up of 14 amino acids. CDR3 sequence reads: CASSYQGRSETQYF. CDR3 bases: TGTGCCAGCAGTTACCAGGGACGCAGCGAGACCCAGTACTTC.

This clone was picked up a small number of times. The chain couples TRBV11-2 to TRBJ2-2; D is perhaps TRBD2 (5 bases). The CDR3 is made up of 16 amino acids. Trimming stripped 4 bases from V and 6 bases from J, with 18 bases between. The germline CDR1 and CDR2 sequences are SGHAT and FQNNGV. Written as DNA, the CDR3 is TGTGCCAGCAGCTACCGCCCGGACTCAAGTGCCGGGGAGCTGTTTTTT. Translation gives CASSYRPDSSAGELFF.

V and J are TRBV4-3 and TRBJ2-1, with 8 bases that match TRBD2. Germline lookup yields CDR1 LGHNA and CDR2 YSLEER. The CDR3 is made up of 16 amino acids. V lost 0 bases and J lost 4; bases outside the gene matches: 5. The CDR3 DNA is TGCGCCAGCAGCCAAGAACACGGACTAGCTTACAATGAGCAGTTCTTC. It specifies CASSQEHGLAYNEQFF.

The chain carries TRBV23-1 and TRBJ1-1; D call uncertain. TRBV23-1 is an ORF, with its function uncertain. Deletions cut 0 bases from V and 4 bases from J, with 12 bases between. The CDR3 has 15 residues. The CDR3 DNA reads TGCGCCAGCAGTCAATCTCACAGACATAGCACTGAAGCTTTCTTT. Amino acid sequence: CASSQSHRHSTEAFF.

The sample holds many counts of this clone. The chain combines TRBV10-1 with TRBJ2-7; 8 nucleotides match TRBD1. The CDR3 totals 15 residues. Germline V gene sequence: CDR1 WNHNN, CDR2 SYGVQD (reference sequence). V gave up 8 bases and J gave up 3 bases; unmatched junction bases: 12. As DNA, the CDR3 is TGCGCCAGCGGCGGCTCGACAGGGGTTTGCTACGAGCAGTACTTC. Translation: CASGGSTGVCYEQYF.

The chain has TRBV29-1 and TRBJ2-1, with 8 bases identical to TRBD1. Germline CDR1 reads SQVTM; CDR2 reads ANQGSEA. CDR3 length equals 16 residues. V gave up 3 bases and J gave up 6 bases; unmatched junction bases: 13. The CDR3 region is CSVDLRYRTGGNEQFF. CDR3 coding DNA: TGCAGCGTTGACTTGCGGTACCGAACAGGGGGCAATGAGCAGTTCTTC.

This chain links TRBV11-3 with TRBJ1-1, with D possibly matching TRBD1 (5 bases). Looked up from germline, CDR1 is SGHNT and CDR2 is YENEEA. The CDR3 contains 15 residues. Trimming stripped 5 bases from V and 0 bases from J, with 13 bases between. In DNA, the CDR3 is TGTGCCAGCAGCCCCCCAGACAGACTGAACACTGAAGCTTTCTTT. Translating it yields CASSPPDRLNTEAFF.

The gene calls are TRBV6-1 and TRBJ2-1, with D perhaps matching TRBD1 (6 bases). Trimming stripped 4 bases from V and 7 bases from J, with 11 bases between. This CDR3 is built from 13 residues. Germline CDR1 reads MNHNS; CDR2 reads SASEGT. CDR3 sequence: CASSGQARNEQFF. In DNA form, the CDR3 reads TGTGCCAGCAGTGGACAGGCGAGGAATGAGCAGTTCTTC.

This clone was seen just once. V is TRBV2 and J is TRBJ2-1, with TRBD2 matching over 8 bases. The CDR3 sequence is 15 residues long. Trimming at V came to 5 bases and at J to 1 base, leaving 4 bases not matched to a gene. CDR1 and CDR2 (germline): SNHLY, FYNNEI. The CDR3 protein is CASSKSGSSYNEQFF. CDR3 in DNA: TGTGCCAGCAGTAAGAGCGGGAGTTCCTACAATGAGCAGTTCTTC. Drawing the rest from reference TRBV2 and TRBJ2-1, the complete variable domain is EPEVTQTPSHQVTQMGQEVILRCVPISNHLYFYWYRQILGQKVEFLVSFYNNEISEKSEIFDDQFSVERPDGSNFTLKIRSTKLEDSAMYFCASSKSGSSYNEQFFGPGTRLTVL.

This rearrangement joins TRBV30 to TRBJ2-1, with D tentatively TRBD1 (5 bases). The V end lost 1 base, the J end lost 4 bases, and 11 bases lay between the germline ends. CDR3 size: 14 residues. Germline V gene lookup returns CDR1 GTSNPN and CDR2 SVGIG (reference sequence). The DNA of the CDR3 is TGTGCCTGGAGTGGAGAAAGGGGATACAATGAGCAGTTCTTC. Translated: CAWSGERGYNEQFF. The full variable domain, with the rest looked up from reference TRBV30 and TRBJ2-1, is SQTIHQWPATLVQPVGSPLSLECTVEGTSNPNLYWYRQAAGRGLQLLFYSVGIGQISSEVPQNLSASRPQDRQFILSSKKLLLSDSGFYLCAWSGERGYNEQFFGPGTRLTVL.

The J gene is TRBJ2-6, the V gene TRBV27; no reliable D call. The germline gives CDR1 MNHEY, CDR2 SMNVEV (reference sequence). The CDR3 has 18 amino acids. V lost 8 bases and J lost 1, with 21 bases in between. The CDR3, as DNA: TGTGCCAGCGACCCCCGAACAGCGTGCTGGTCTGGGGCCAACGTCCTGACTTTC. Translated: CASDPRTACWSGANVLTF.

With respect to this clone: This may be a read error, as it is one base from a much larger clone. The CDR3 spells CASSLQGSNQPQHF. CDR3 in DNA: TGTGCCAGCAGCTTGCAGGGGAGCAATCAGCCCCAGCATTTT. The chain links TRBV7-2 to TRBJ1-5, with D perhaps TRBD1 (6 bases). From germline, CDR1 is SGHTA and CDR2 FQGNSA. The germline V and J ends were trimmed by 3 bases and 1 base, with 7 bases remaining between them. The CDR3 spans 14 residues.